The present entry profiles one T cell receptor (beta chain) with its context. Its antigen is currently unknown. The data originate from a study of CD8+CD57+ T cells in acquired aplastic anemia. As for the study in general: Mean DNA quantity obtained from sorted CD4+ and CD8+ cells was about 3.5 ug. CD4+ reads averaged around 10 million in healthy donors. Overall study results and limits: Roughly 28 was the count of CD8+ CDR3 sequences that patients shared with controls. Patient and control CD8+ Simpson's diversity was not significantly different.

CDR3 size: 15 residues. CDR1 MGHDK and CDR2 SYGVNS come from the germline V gene. Deletions cut 7 bases from V and 2 bases from J, with 16 bases between. Genomic DNA, the template, was used for profiling of the TCR beta VDJ and CDR3. MiXCR, applied by TCRdb to the reads, yields one record per CDR3 protein. The sample lists about 190,000 distinct CDR3 sequences, roughly half seen once, with approximately 15% in the top ten. V gene TRBV25-1 combines with J gene TRBJ2-3; a weak D match, TRBD2 (5 bases). The sample consisted of sorted CD4+, CD8+, or CD8+CD57+ T cells (not recorded which) from PBMCs. The TCR comes from a human donor in good health, serving as a control. The CDR3 nucleotides read TGTGCCAGCAACTTTCCCCCGGGGTCCACAGATACGCAGTATTTT. This sequence encodes CASNFPPGSTDTQYF.